This TCR beta chain was retrieved from a study of cytomegalovirus exposure and HLA in healthy donors. The PCR was carried out with 60 Vbeta primers and 13 Jbeta primers. Profiling relied on immunoSEQ multiplex PCR, and the TCRdb table lists in-frame clones only, not all of them. Of about 65,000 clones in the sample, 70% to 80% were seen once. The TCR sequence derives from a girl between 5 and 17 years old in good health and CMV-seropositive. The sample taken for sequencing was PBMCs.

The CDR3 loop is CASSLGQGAVRDQPQHF. In DNA form, the CDR3 reads TGTGCCAGCAGCTTAGGACAGGGGGCTGTCCGGGATCAGCCCCAGCATTTT. The chain uses TRBV7-2 and TRBJ1-5; 10 bases map to TRBD1. CDR3 length: 17 residues. The germline gives CDR1 SGHTA, CDR2 FQGNSA. V trimming: 1 base; J trimming: 5 bases; junction bases outside the gene matches: 8. Complete variable domain (other parts from reference TRBV7-2 and TRBJ1-5): GAGVSQSPSNKVTEKGKDVELRCDPISGHTALYWYRQSLGQGLEFLIYFQGNSAPDKSGLPSDRFSAERTGGSVSTLTIQRTQQEDSAVYLCASSLGQGAVRDQPQHFGDGTRLSIL.